These T cell receptor beta chains were read from a single sample in a study of shared clonotypes between healthy human individuals. The repertoire was sequenced with immunoSEQ multiplex PCR; TCRdb's copy has only in-frame clones and lacks some. The sample has roughly 1,000,000 clones, more than 75% seen once. The sample was memory CD4+ T cells from PBMCs. These receptor sequences come from a man aged 18 to 29 in good health. Some clones in this sample may be carry-over from other donors' samples. The CDR3 runs from the conserved cysteine through the conserved F or W. Fields, in order: CDR3 DNA, CDR3 protein, V gene, D gene, clone size, CDR3 length, J gene. D genes are given only for firm matches. Size is omitted from some rows. Given values are once, few, many or a class for expanded clones.

CDR3nt: TGCGCCAGCCGATGGGCCGGAACGAGTGAAAAACTGTTTTTT
CDR3aa: CASRWAGTSEKLFF
v_gene: TRBV10-1
d_gene: NA
abundance: once
len: 14
j_gene: TRBJ1-4

CDR3nt: TGTGCCACCAGCAGGGAACTCTTCTATGGCTACACCTTC
CDR3aa: CATSRELFYGYTF
v_gene: TRBV15
d_gene: NA
abundance: NA
len: 13
j_gene: TRBJ1-2

CDR3nt: TGTGCCAGCAGCGTTATACGAACTGAAGCTTTCTTT
CDR3aa: CASSVIRTEAFF
v_gene: TRBV28
d_gene: NA
abundance: NA
len: 12
j_gene: TRBJ1-1

CDR3nt: TGCGCCAGCAGGGCTTCGGGGACAGGGGGAAGAGAGACCCAGTACTTC
CDR3aa: CASRASGTGGRETQYF
v_gene: TRBV5-1
d_gene: TRBD1
abundance: once
len: 16
j_gene: TRBJ2-5

CDR3nt: TGTGCCAGCAGTTTAACTAGCGGTAACTACTACAATGAGCAGTTCTTC
CDR3aa: CASSLTSGNYYNEQFF
v_gene: TRBV28
d_gene: TRBD2
abundance: once
len: 16
j_gene: TRBJ2-1

CDR3nt: TGTGCCAGCAGCTTCAAATGGCAGGGTATCCACAATGAGCAGTTCTTC
CDR3aa: CASSFKWQGIHNEQFF
v_gene: TRBV5-6
d_gene: NA
abundance: NA
len: 16
j_gene: TRBJ2-1

CDR3nt: TGTGCCAGTAGTATACCCGGGAGGTCTTCCGGGGAGCTGTTTTTT
CDR3aa: CASSIPGRSSGELFF
v_gene: TRBV19
d_gene: TRBD2
abundance: NA
len: 15
j_gene: TRBJ2-2

CDR3nt: TGTGCCATCAGTGAGTCGGACAGACACACCGGGGAGCTGTTTTTT
CDR3aa: CAISESDRHTGELFF
v_gene: TRBV10-3
d_gene: NA
abundance: NA
len: 15
j_gene: TRBJ2-2

CDR3nt: TGTGCCACTCAGGACTGGCAGAACACCGGGGAGCTGTTTTTT
CDR3aa: CATQDWQNTGELFF
v_gene: TRBV6-6
d_gene: NA
abundance: NA
len: 14
j_gene: TRBJ2-2

CDR3nt: TGTGCCAGCAGTTTTAGGGGGGCAAGCACCGGGGAGCTGTTTTTT
CDR3aa: CASSFRGASTGELFF
v_gene: TRBV27
d_gene: NA
abundance: many
len: 15
j_gene: TRBJ2-2